A single sample is the source of the 5 T cell receptor delta chains below, sequenced in a study of gamma-delta T cells after stem cell transplantation. TCRdb re-called the RT-PCR reads via CATT. The top ten hold approximately 12% of the sample, which has over a thousand delta-chain clones, roughly 3.5% seen once. The sequencing input was gamma-delta T cells. These receptor sequences come from a human donor. It is not recorded whose cells these are; they may come from a transplant donor.

Concerning this clone itself: This may arise from a read error, as a much more abundant clone is one base away. This CDR3 is CACDDLPTGEGDKNTDKLIF. CDR3 nucleotides: TGTGCCTGTGACGACCTTCCTACGGGGGAGGGGGACAAAAACACCGATAAACTCATCTTT. The V gene is TRDV2, the J gene TRDJ1; the match to TRDD2 covers 9 bases. Assignment of the J gene here rests on matching the DNA to germline, because TCRdb gives none. This CDR3 has 20 amino acids. V lost 3 bases and J lost 0; bases outside the gene matches: 19. The germline CDR1 and CDR2 sequences are GEAIGNYY and EKD.

On this clone: Just one base apart from a much larger clone, this may be a read error. The same CDR3 can be traced to other DNA sequences in this sample. V usage is TRDV2 and J usage is TRDJ3; 7 nucleotides align to TRDD3. Germline assignment: CDR1 GEAIGNYY and CDR2 EKD. The CDR3 is 25 residues long. The CDR3, as DNA: TGTGCCTGCGACACCGTGAGTGGATGGGGGACCCCGCTTCGCTTATCGTCCTGGGACACCCGACAGATGTTTTTC. It encodes CACDTVSGWGTPLRLSSWDTRQMFF.

As for this clone: A far larger clone is just one base off, so this is likely a read error. V gene TRDV2 combines with J gene TRDJ1, with D perhaps TRDD3 (6 bases). Germline CDR1 and CDR2: GEAIGNYY and EKD. The CDR3 is made up of 18 amino acids. The DNA of the CDR3 is TGTGCCCGTGACTCCGTACTGGGACACCTCCGTAAGACCGATAAACTCATCTTT. This codes for CARDSVLGHLRKTDKLIF.

The table lists this clone with a few counts. The protein that TCRdb holds for this DNA derives from a much larger clone and differs from the translated DNA at residue 9, which likely indicates a read error; the protein shown here is translated from the DNA. The chain employs TRDV1 and TRDJ1, with a weak D call TRDD3 (5 bases). The germline V and J ends were trimmed by 7 bases and 2 bases, with 20 bases remaining between them. Per the germline V gene, CDR1 is TSWWSYY and CDR2 is QGS. CDR3 length: 16 residues. As DNA, the CDR3 is TGTGCTCTTGATGTCTACGAGGTGAGGGATACCGATAAACTCATCTTT. Protein sequence: CALDVYEVRDTDKLIF.

This clone is medium-sized (0.01 to 0.1%) by share. The V call is TRDV1, the J call TRDJ1; 9 nucleotides line up with TRDD3. There are 19 residues in the CDR3. Trimming removed 4 bases from V and 3 bases from J; junction bases left unmatched: 18. Germline CDR1 reads TSWWSYY; CDR2 reads QGS. CDR3: CALGAVTSYAGGFADKLIF. CDR3 DNA sequence: TGTGCTCTTGGGGCCGTTACTTCCTATGCTGGGGGATTTGCCGATAAACTCATCTTT.